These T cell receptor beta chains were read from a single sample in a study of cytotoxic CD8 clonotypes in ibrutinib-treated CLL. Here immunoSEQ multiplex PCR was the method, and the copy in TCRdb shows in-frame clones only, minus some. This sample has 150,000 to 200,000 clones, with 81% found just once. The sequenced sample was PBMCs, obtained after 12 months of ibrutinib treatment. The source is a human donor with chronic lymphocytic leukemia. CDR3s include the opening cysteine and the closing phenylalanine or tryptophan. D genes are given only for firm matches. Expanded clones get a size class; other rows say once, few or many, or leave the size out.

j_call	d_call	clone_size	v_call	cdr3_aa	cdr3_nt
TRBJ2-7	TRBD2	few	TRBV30	CAWTSGGPYEQYF	TGTGCCTGGACTAGCGGGGGACCCTACGAGCAGTACTTC
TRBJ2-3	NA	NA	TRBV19	CASSMGEDTDTQYF	TGTGCCAGTAGCATGGGAGAGGACACAGATACGCAGTATTTT
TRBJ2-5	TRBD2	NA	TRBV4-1	CASSQDGFAGAKETQYF	TGCGCCAGCAGCCAAGATGGGTTCGCGGGAGCTAAAGAGACCCAGTACTTC
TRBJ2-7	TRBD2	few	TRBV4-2	CASSSPGLAGGRYEQYF	TGTGCCAGCAGCAGTCCTGGACTAGCGGGGGGGCGGTACGAGCAGTACTTC
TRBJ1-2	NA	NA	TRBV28	CASTTLGNYGYTF	TGTGCCAGCACCACCCTAGGGAACTATGGCTACACCTTC
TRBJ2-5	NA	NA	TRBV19	CASSIRKTLGFEWTQYF	TGTGCCAGTAGTATAAGGAAAACATTGGGGTTCGAGTGGACCCAGTACTTC
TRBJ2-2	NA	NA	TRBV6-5	CATRLHANTGELFF	TGTGCCACCCGCCTGCACGCGAACACCGGGGAGCTGTTTTTT
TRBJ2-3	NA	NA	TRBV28	CASSLSTPNTQYF	TGTGCCAGCAGTTTGTCGACTCCAAATACGCAGTATTTT
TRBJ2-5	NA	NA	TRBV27	CASSLAGRAETQYF	TGTGCCAGCAGTTTGGCGGGGAGAGCGGAGACCCAGTACTTC
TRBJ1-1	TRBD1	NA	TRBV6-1	CASTNDRGNTEAFF	TGTGCCAGCACAAACGACAGGGGGAACACTGAAGCTTTCTTT
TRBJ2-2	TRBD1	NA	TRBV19	CASSTGQGYGELFF	TGTGCCAGTAGTACCGGACAGGGCTACGGGGAGCTGTTTTTT
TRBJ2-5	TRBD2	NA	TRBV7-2	CASSSSGGARETQYF	TGTGCCAGCAGCTCTAGCGGGGGGGCTAGAGAGACCCAGTACTTC
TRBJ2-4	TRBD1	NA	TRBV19	CASTPFGTGEQNIQYF	TGTGCCAGTACTCCCTTCGGGACAGGGGAACAAAACATTCAGTACTTC
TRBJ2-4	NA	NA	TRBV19	CASLNREAKNIQYF	TGTGCCAGTTTAAACAGGGAAGCCAAAAACATTCAGTACTTC
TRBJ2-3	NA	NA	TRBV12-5	CASGFVGDSLSTQYF	TGTGCTAGTGGTTTTGTTGGGGACTCCTTATCGACGCAGTATTTT
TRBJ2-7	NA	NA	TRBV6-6	CASSYVFGEQYF	TGTGCCAGCAGTTACGTCTTTGGGGAGCAGTACTTC
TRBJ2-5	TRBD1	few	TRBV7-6	CASSPDRVQETQYF	TGTGCCAGCAGCCCTGACAGGGTCCAAGAGACCCAGTACTTC
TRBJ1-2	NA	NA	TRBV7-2	CASSSQRYGYTF	TGTGCCAGCAGCTCCCAGAGATATGGCTACACCTTC
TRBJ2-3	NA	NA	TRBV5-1	CASTSSSVLYF	TGCGCCAGCACTTCCTCCTCCGTGCTGTATTTT
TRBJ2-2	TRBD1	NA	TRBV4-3	CASSQVNRGTDTGELFF	TGCGCCAGCAGCCAAGTCAACAGGGGGACGGACACCGGGGAGCTGTTTTTT
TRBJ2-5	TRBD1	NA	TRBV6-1	CASSDSDRVGDRETQYF	TGTGCCAGCAGTGATTCAGACAGGGTTGGGGATCGAGAGACCCAGTACTTC
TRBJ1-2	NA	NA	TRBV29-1	CSVSTGAYGYTF	TGCAGCGTTAGTACAGGAGCCTATGGCTACACCTTC
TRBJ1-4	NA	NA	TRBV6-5	CASSPLSGENEKLFF	TGTGCCAGCAGTCCCCTTTCCGGGGAGAATGAAAAACTGTTTTTT
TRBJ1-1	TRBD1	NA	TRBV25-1	CASSDIQGPGEAFF	TGTGCCAGCAGTGATATACAGGGGCCGGGCGAAGCTTTCTTT
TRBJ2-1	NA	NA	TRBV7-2	CASSPMTANNEQFF	TGTGCCAGCAGTCCGATGACAGCCAACAATGAGCAGTTCTTC
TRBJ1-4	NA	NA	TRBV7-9	CASSLGETINEKLFF	TGTGCCAGCAGCTTAGGCGAGACGATCAATGAAAAACTGTTTTTT
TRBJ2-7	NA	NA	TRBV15	CATSSNPGPYEQYF	TGTGCCACCAGCAGCAACCCGGGACCGTACGAGCAGTACTTC
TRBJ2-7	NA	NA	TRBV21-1	CASRCRGHRYEQYF	TGTGCCAGCAGATGCCGAGGACATAGGTACGAGCAGTACTTC
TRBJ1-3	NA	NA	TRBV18	CASSPLAGNTIYF	TGTGCCAGCTCACCACTCGCTGGAAACACCATATATTTT
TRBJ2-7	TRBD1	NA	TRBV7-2	CASSFQGAAEQYF	TGTGCCAGCAGCTTTCAGGGGGCCGCCGAGCAGTACTTC
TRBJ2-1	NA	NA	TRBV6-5	CASSYGYNEQFF	TGTGCCAGCAGTTATGGGTACAATGAGCAGTTCTTC
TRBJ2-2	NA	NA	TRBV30	CAWSSPQELFF	TGTGCCTGGAGCTCTCCCCAGGAGCTGTTTTTT
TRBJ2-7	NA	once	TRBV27	CASSSPSLGRAYEQYF	TGTGCCAGCAGTTCTCCCTCTCTGGGGCGGGCCTACGAGCAGTACTTC
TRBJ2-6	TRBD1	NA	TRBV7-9	CASSLMTGVSSGANVLTF	TGTGCCAGCAGCTTAATGACAGGGGTCAGCTCTGGGGCCAACGTCCTGACTTTC
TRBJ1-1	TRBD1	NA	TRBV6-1	CASSWGQGAEAFF	TGTGCCAGCAGCTGGGGACAGGGGGCTGAAGCTTTCTTT
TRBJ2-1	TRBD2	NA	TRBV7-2	CASSFPRSPSGPSYNEQFF	TGTGCCAGCAGCTTCCCTCGGTCTCCTAGCGGTCCCTCCTACAATGAGCAGTTCTTC
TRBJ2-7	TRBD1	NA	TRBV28	CASRGTGVDEQYF	TGTGCCAGCAGGGGGACAGGGGTAGACGAGCAGTACTTC
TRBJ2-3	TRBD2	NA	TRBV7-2	CASSLGLAGGRTDTQYF	TGTGCCAGCAGCCTAGGACTAGCGGGGGGGCGCACAGATACGCAGTATTTT
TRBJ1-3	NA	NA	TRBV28	CASRDGGNTIYF	TGTGCCAGCCGGGACGGGGGAAACACCATATATTTT
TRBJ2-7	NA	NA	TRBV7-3	CASSRGSSGNYEQYF	TGTGCCAGCAGTCGTGGGAGTAGCGGAAACTACGAGCAGTACTTC
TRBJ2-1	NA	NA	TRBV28	CASSFRRHEQFF	TGTGCCAGCAGCTTCCGGAGGCATGAGCAGTTCTTC
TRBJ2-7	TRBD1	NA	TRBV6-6	CASSDGQVYEQYF	TGTGCCAGCAGTGATGGACAGGTTTACGAGCAGTACTTC
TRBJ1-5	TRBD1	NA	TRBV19	CASSTGQGYQPQHF	TGTGCCAGTAGTACGGGACAGGGTTATCAGCCCCAGCATTTT
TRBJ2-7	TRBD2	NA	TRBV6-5	CASSHTSGAYEQYF	TGTGCCAGCAGTCATACTAGCGGGGCCTACGAGCAGTACTTC
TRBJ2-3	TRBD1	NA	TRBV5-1	CASSLTGGGTDTQYF	TGCGCCAGCAGCTTGACAGGGGGCGGCACAGATACGCAGTATTTT
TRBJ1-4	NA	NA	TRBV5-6	CASSSASINEKLFF	TGTGCCAGCAGCTCCGCATCGATTAATGAAAAACTGTTTTTT
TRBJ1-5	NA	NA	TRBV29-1	CSVLSGTWYQPQHF	TGCAGCGTGCTAAGCGGGACGTGGTATCAGCCCCAGCATTTT